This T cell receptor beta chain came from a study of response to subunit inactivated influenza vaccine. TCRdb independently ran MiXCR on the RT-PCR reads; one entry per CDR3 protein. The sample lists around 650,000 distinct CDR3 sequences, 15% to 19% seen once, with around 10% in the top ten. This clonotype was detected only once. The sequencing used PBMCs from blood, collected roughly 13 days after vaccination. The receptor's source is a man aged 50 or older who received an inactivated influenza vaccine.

The DNA of the CDR3 is TGTGCCAGCGGGCGGGGGCTAGCGGCCTCCTACGAGCAGTACTTC. This gives the protein CASGRGLAASYEQYF. V gene TRBV6-2 or TRBV6-3 combines with J gene TRBJ2-7, with D possibly being TRBD2 (7 bases). Germline V lookup: CDR1 MNHEY, CDR2 SVGEGT. The CDR3 length is 15 residues. V was cut by 8 bases and J by 0 bases, with 17 bases left in between.